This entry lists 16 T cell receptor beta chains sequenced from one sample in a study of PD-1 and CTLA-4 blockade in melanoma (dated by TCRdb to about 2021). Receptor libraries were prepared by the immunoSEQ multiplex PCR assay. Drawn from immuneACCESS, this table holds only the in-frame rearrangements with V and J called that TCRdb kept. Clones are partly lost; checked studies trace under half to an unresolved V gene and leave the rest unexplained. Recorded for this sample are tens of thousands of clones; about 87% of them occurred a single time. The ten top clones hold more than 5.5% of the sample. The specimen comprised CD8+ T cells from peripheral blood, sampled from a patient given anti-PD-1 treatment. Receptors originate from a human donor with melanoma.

CDR3 DNA sequence: TGTGCCAGCAGTTTATGGGGTCCTAGCCCCACAGCAGATACGCAGTATTTT. It yields the protein CASSLWGPSPTADTQYF. The genes are TRBV27 and TRBJ2-3; D perhaps matches TRBD2 (5 bases). CDR3 length equals 17 residues. Germline V gene data show CDR1 as MNHEY and CDR2 as SMNVEV (reference sequence). V was pared by 1 base and J by 4 bases, with 18 bases between.

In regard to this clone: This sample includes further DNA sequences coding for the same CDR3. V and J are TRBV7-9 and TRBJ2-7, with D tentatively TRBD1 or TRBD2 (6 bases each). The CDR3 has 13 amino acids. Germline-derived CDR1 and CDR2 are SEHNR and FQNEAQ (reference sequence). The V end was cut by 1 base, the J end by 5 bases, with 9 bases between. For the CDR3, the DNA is TGTGCCAGCAGCTTAGAAAGGGGGGACGAGCAGTACTTC. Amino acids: CASSLERGDEQYF. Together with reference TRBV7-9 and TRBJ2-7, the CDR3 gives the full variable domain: DTGVSQNPRHKITKRGQNVTFRCDPISEHNRLYWYRQTLGQGPEFLTYFQNEAQLEKSRLLSDRFSAERPKGSFSTLEIQRTEQGDSAMYLCASSLERGDEQYFGPGTRLTVT.

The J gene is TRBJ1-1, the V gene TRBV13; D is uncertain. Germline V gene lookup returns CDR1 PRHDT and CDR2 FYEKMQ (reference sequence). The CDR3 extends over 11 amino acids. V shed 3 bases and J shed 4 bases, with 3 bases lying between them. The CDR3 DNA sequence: TGTGCCAGCAGCTTTGGCACTGAAGCTTTCTTT. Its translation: CASSFGTEAFF.

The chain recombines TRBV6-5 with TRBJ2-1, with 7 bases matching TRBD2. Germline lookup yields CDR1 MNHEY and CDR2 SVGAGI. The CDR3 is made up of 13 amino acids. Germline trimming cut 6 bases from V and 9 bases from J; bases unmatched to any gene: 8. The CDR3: CASSYEAGSEQFF. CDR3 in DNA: TGTGCCAGCAGCTATGAAGCGGGGTCTGAGCAGTTCTTC.

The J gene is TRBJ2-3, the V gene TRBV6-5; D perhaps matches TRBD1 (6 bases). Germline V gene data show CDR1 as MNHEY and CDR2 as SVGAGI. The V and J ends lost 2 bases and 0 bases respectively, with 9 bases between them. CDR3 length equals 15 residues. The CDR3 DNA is TGTGCCAGCAGTTACCTTGGGACAAGCACAGATACGCAGTATTTT. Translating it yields CASSYLGTSTDTQYF.

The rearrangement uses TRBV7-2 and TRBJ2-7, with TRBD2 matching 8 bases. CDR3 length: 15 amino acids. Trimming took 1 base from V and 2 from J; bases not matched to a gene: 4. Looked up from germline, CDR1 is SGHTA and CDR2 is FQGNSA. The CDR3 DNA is TGTGCCAGCAGCTTAGGGGGCGGGGGGCCCTACGAGCAGTACTTC. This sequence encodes CASSLGGGGPYEQYF.

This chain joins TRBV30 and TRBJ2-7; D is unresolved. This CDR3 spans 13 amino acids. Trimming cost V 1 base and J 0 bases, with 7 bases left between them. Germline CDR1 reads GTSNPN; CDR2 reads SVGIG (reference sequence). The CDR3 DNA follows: TGTGCCTGGAGTGGGGGAAGCTCCTACGAGCAGTACTTC. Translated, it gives CAWSGGSSYEQYF.

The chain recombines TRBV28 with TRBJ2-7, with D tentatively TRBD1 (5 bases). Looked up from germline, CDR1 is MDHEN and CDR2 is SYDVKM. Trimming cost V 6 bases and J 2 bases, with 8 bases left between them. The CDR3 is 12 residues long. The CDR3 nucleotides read TGTGCCAGCAGGACAGACACCTACGAGCAGTACTTC. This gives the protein CASRTDTYEQYF. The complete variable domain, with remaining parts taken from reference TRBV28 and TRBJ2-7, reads DVKVTQSSRYLVKRTGEKVFLECVQDMDHENMFWYRQDPGLGLRLIYFSYDVKMKEKGDIPEGYSVSREKKERFSLILESASTNQTSMYLCASRTDTYEQYFGPGTRLTVT.

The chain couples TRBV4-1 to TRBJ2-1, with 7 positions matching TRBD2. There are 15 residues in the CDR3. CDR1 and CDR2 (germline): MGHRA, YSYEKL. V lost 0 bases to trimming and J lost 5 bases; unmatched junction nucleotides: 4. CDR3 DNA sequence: TGCGCCAGCAGCCAAGAGGAGCGGGGTAACAATGAGCAGTTCTTC. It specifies CASSQEERGNNEQFF.

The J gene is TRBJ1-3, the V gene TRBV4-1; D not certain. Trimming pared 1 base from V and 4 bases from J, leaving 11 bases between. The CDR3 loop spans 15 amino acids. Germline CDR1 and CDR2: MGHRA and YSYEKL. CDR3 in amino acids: CASSQGEFSGNTIYF. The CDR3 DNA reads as TGCGCCAGCAGCCAAGGGGAATTTTCCGGAAACACCATATATTTT.

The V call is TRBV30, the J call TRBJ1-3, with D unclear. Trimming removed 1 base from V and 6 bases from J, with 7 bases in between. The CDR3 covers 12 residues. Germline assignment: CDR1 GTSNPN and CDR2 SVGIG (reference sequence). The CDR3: CAWSASLNTIYF. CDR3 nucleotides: TGTGCCTGGAGTGCGTCTCTAAACACCATATATTTT.

The CDR3 nucleotides are TGTGCCAGCACCCCTGGGGAGCCCCAGCATTTT. It specifies CASTPGEPQHF. The chain links TRBV7-3 to TRBJ1-5; D is unclear. This CDR3 contains 11 residues. V lost 7 bases and J 8 bases, leaving 9 bases between the germline ends. Germline V CDR1 and CDR2: SGHTA, FQGTGA.

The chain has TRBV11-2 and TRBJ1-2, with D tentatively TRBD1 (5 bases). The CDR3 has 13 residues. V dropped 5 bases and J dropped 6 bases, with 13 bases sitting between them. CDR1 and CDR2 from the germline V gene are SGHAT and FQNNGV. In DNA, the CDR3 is TGTGCCAGCAGCACCCCCGGGGGGGATGGCTACACCTTC. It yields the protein CASSTPGGDGYTF.

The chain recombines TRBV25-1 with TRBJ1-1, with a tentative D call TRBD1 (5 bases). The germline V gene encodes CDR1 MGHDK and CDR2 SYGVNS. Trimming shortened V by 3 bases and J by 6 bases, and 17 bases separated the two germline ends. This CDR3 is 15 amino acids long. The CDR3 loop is CASSDSREKIAEAFF. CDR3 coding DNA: TGTGCCAGCAGTGACTCCAGGGAAAAGATTGCTGAAGCTTTCTTT.

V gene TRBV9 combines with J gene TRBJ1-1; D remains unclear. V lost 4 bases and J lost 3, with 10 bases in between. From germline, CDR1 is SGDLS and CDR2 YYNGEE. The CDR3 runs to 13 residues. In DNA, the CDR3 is TGTGCCAGCAGCAGGGTTTTCGACACTGAAGCTTTCTTT. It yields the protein CASSRVFDTEAFF.

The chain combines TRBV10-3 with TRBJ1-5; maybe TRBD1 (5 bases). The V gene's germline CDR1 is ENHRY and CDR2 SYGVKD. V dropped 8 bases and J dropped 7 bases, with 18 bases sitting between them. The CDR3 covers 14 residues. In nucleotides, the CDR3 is TGTGCCATCGGCGGGGCAGGGATCGGACAGCCCCAGCATTTT. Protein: CAIGGAGIGQPQHF.